These 28 T cell receptor beta chains were sequenced from one sample in a study of chemoradiotherapy in HPV16-positive cancers. Sequencing used immunoSEQ multiplex PCR; TCRdb keeps in-frame clones, though not all of them. The sample gives 12,000 or so clones, roughly 90% of which show up once; about 2.4% is in the top ten. Source: blood, taken from a patient who underwent chemoradiotherapy. These receptors were taken from a human donor with HPV-associated anogenital cancer.

The chain's CDR3 is CASTSRGATGNTIYF. CDR3 coding DNA: TGCGCCAGCACGTCCCGAGGGGCGACTGGAAACACCATATATTTT. The chain is built from TRBV5-1 and TRBJ1-3, with a tentative D call TRBD1 (5 bases). V lost 6 bases to trimming and J lost 2 bases, with 15 bases between them. The CDR3 length is 15 residues. Germline-derived CDR1 and CDR2 are SGHRS and YFSETQ.

The rearrangement joins TRBV5-1 to TRBJ1-2; D gene uncertain. The CDR3 is 13 amino acids. The V gene's germline CDR1 is SGHRS and CDR2 YFSETQ. The germline V and J ends were trimmed by 5 bases and 2 bases, with 10 bases remaining between them. CDR3 loop: CASSSDGNYGYTF. In DNA, the CDR3 is TGCGCCAGCAGTTCTGACGGGAACTATGGCTACACCTTC.

This clone occurred a few times. The CDR3 spells CASSHAPGGITSTDTQYF. DNA for the CDR3: TGTGCCAGCAGCCATGCACCAGGGGGAATCACTAGCACAGATACGCAGTATTTT. The V call is TRBV7-9, the J call TRBJ2-3, with TRBD1 identical over 7 bases. The CDR3 extends over 18 amino acids. CDR1 SEHNR and CDR2 FQNEAQ come from the germline V gene (reference sequence). Trimming cost V 5 bases and J 0 bases; bases outside gene matches: 14.

The rearrangement joins TRBV7-9 to TRBJ2-3; D uncertain. V was pared by 1 base and J by 11 bases, with 10 bases between. This CDR3 comprises 12 residues. Germline loops: CDR1 SEHNR, CDR2 FQNEAQ (reference sequence). For the CDR3, the DNA is TGTGCCAGCAGCTTAGAGCACTTAGGGCAGTATTTT. Protein product: CASSLEHLGQYF.

The chain recombines TRBV4-1 with TRBJ2-5; perhaps TRBD2 as D (5 bases). V dropped 8 bases and J dropped 5 bases, with 18 bases sitting between them. In germline, CDR1 is MGHRA, CDR2 YSYEKL. This CDR3 is built from 14 residues. The CDR3 sequence: CASSKLEVGETQYF. For the CDR3, the DNA is TGCGCCAGCTCCAAGTTGGAGGTTGGGGAGACCCAGTACTTC.

The chain links TRBV2 to TRBJ1-1; TRBD1 aligns across 9 bases. Germline V CDR1 and CDR2: SNHLY, FYNNEI. Unmatched junction bases numbered 4, after V lost 8 bases and J lost 3 bases. The CDR3 totals 13 residues. The CDR3 loop reads CASSHRGHTEAFF. The CDR3, as DNA: TGTGCCAGCTCACACAGGGGGCACACTGAAGCTTTCTTT.

This chain joins TRBV18 and TRBJ2-3, with 7 bases lining up with TRBD1. Germline assignment: CDR1 KGHSH and CDR2 LQKENI. V shed 4 bases, J shed 0 bases, and the junction held 1 base outside the gene matches. The CDR3 has 14 amino acids. The CDR3 DNA reads as TGTGCCAGCTCACGGGACAGTAGCACAGATACGCAGTATTTT. Translating it yields CASSRDSSTDTQYF.

J is TRBJ1-1 and V is TRBV7-2; the D is unclear. CDR3 length equals 15 residues. Germline CDR1 reads SGHTA; CDR2 reads FQGNSA. The germline V and J ends were trimmed by 1 base and 3 bases, with 12 bases remaining between them. CDR3 sequence reads: CASSLEGRSDTEAFF. The CDR3 region has the DNA TGTGCCAGCAGCTTAGAGGGAAGGTCGGACACTGAAGCTTTCTTT. The full variable domain, its missing parts supplied by reference TRBV7-2 and TRBJ1-1, is GAGVSQSPSNKVTEKGKDVELRCDPISGHTALYWYRQSLGQGLEFLIYFQGNSAPDKSGLPSDRFSAERTGGSVSTLTIQRTQQEDSAVYLCASSLEGRSDTEAFFGQGTRLTVV.

The chain carries TRBV6-1 and TRBJ1-6, with 7 bases that match TRBD1. Germline V gene lookup returns CDR1 MNHNS and CDR2 SASEGT. This CDR3 spans 15 amino acids. V gave up 1 base and J gave up 10 bases; unmatched junction bases: 7. CDR3 in amino acids: CASSEGEGAPSPLHF. The CDR3 DNA reads TGTGCCAGCAGTGAAGGAGAGGGGGCACCGTCACCCCTCCACTTT.

This clone turned up a few times. J is TRBJ2-7 and V is TRBV11-3, with D perhaps TRBD2 (6 bases). This CDR3 region has 15 residues. Trimming stripped 6 bases from V and 0 bases from J, with 15 bases between. CDR1 and CDR2 from the germline V gene are SGHNT and YENEEA. The CDR3 DNA is TGTGCCAGCAGTCGTCCGGGACTTTTCTCCTACGAGCAGTACTTC. Its translation is CASSRPGLFSYEQYF.

The sample holds one count of this clone. V and J are TRBV6-4 and TRBJ1-5, with a possible D match to TRBD1 (5 bases). Germline-derived CDR1 and CDR2 are MRHNA and SNTAGT. The CDR3 extends over 13 amino acids. V lost 4 bases and J lost 4, with 8 bases in between. This CDR3 is CASSVQENQPQHF. The CDR3 DNA is TGTGCCAGCAGTGTACAGGAGAATCAGCCCCAGCATTTT.

The rearrangement uses TRBV5-1 and TRBJ1-4; D not resolved. V lost 2 bases and J 4 bases, leaving 9 bases between the germline ends. The CDR3 is 14 amino acids. From germline, CDR1 is SGHRS and CDR2 YFSETQ. CDR3 DNA sequence: TGCGCCAGCAGCTTTATACGGCTTAATGAAAAACTGTTTTTT. Residues: CASSFIRLNEKLFF. The full variable domain, completed using reference TRBV5-1 and TRBJ1-4, is KAGVTQTPRYLIKTRGQQVTLSCSPISGHRSVSWYQQTPGQGLQFLFEYFSETQRNKGNFPGRFSGRQFSNSRSEMNVSTLELGDSALYLCASSFIRLNEKLFFGSGTQLSVL.

The J gene is TRBJ2-5, the V gene TRBV9, with 11 bases matching TRBD2. The length of the CDR3 is 19 residues. Trimming at V came to 0 bases and at J to 1 base, leaving 11 bases not matched to a gene. CDR1 is SGDLS, CDR2 YYNGEE, per germline. The CDR3 DNA is TGTGCCAGCAGCGTAGCTTGGGGAAGGCTAGCGGGGGGCCAAGAGACCCAGTACTTC. It codes for CASSVAWGRLAGGQETQYF.

The J gene is TRBJ1-2, the V gene TRBV18; 7 nucleotides line up with TRBD1. In germline, CDR1 is KGHSH, CDR2 LQKENI. The V and J ends lost 10 bases and 7 bases, in that order; junction bases with no gene match: 9. This CDR3 comprises 12 residues. CDR3 region: CAIPTRGTGYTF. The CDR3 DNA sequence: TGTGCCATCCCGACCAGGGGGACTGGCTACACCTTC.

The chain links TRBV6-6 to TRBJ1-5; tentatively, D is TRBD1 (5 bases). Germline-derived CDR1 and CDR2 are MNHNY and SVGAGI (reference sequence). With 2 bases removed from V and 1 base from J, the gap between germline ends came to 9 bases. This CDR3 is built from 15 residues. CDR3 nucleotide sequence: TGTGCCAGCAGTTACATTGGGGACAGCAATCAGCCCCAGCATTTT. The encoded protein is CASSYIGDSNQPQHF.

The chain uses TRBV28 and TRBJ1-1, with D perhaps matching TRBD1 (5 bases). Germline CDR1 MDHEN, CDR2 SYDVKM. The CDR3 loop spans 15 amino acids. Trimming shortened V by 4 bases and J by 1 base, and 13 bases separated the two germline ends. For the CDR3, the DNA is TGTGCCAGCAGTTCCCCCGGGACGGCGAACACTGAAGCTTTCTTT. It codes for CASSSPGTANTEAFF.

The chain is built from TRBV4-1 and TRBJ2-4; 7 bases map to TRBD2. Germline V gene sequence: CDR1 MGHRA, CDR2 YSYEKL. This CDR3 is 16 amino acids long. The trim removed 0 bases at V and 4 bases at J, leaving 6 bases unmatched. The CDR3 nucleotides are TGCGCCAGCAGCCAAGATTGGGGACTAACTAAAAACATTCAGTACTTC. It specifies CASSQDWGLTKNIQYF.

This clone was seen more than once but under ten times. The gene calls are TRBV27 and TRBJ2-3; TRBD1 matches 8 bases. The CDR3 extends over 17 amino acids. Per germline, CDR1 MNHEY and CDR2 SMNVEV (reference sequence). The trim removed 5 bases at V and 6 bases at J, leaving 16 bases unmatched. The CDR3 sequence: CASSRVSGTGGQDTQYF. CDR3 DNA sequence: TGTGCCAGCAGTCGAGTTTCCGGGACAGGAGGGCAGGATACGCAGTATTTT.

This clone occurred once. The chain carries TRBV19 and TRBJ2-7, with TRBD1 matching over 7 bases. CDR1 is LNHDA, CDR2 SQIVND, per germline (reference sequence). The CDR3 is made up of 15 amino acids. Trimming cost V 8 bases and J 4 bases; bases outside gene matches: 14. This CDR3 reads CASSFGQGVWYEQYF. In DNA form, the CDR3 reads TGTGCCAGTTCTTTTGGGCAGGGGGTTTGGTACGAGCAGTACTTC.

The rearrangement joins TRBV30 to TRBJ1-1, with D perhaps TRBD1 (5 bases). Trimming removed 5 bases at V and 1 base at J, with 14 bases between. CDR1 is GTSNPN, CDR2 SVGIG, per germline (reference sequence). This CDR3 contains 14 residues. The CDR3 sequence is CAWAGEFWNTEAFF. DNA for the CDR3: TGTGCCTGGGCGGGGGAGTTTTGGAACACTGAAGCTTTCTTT. The whole variable domain, filled in from reference TRBV30 and TRBJ1-1, reads SQTIHQWPATLVQPVGSPLSLECTVEGTSNPNLYWYRQAAGRGLQLLFYSVGIGQISSEVPQNLSASRPQDRQFILSSKKLLLSDSGFYLCAWAGEFWNTEAFFGQGTRLTVV.

The rearrangement uses TRBV25-1 and TRBJ2-7; possible D gene TRBD1, 6 bases. The CDR3 spans 12 residues. Germline V lookup: CDR1 MGHDK, CDR2 SYGVNS. The V end was cut by 4 bases, the J end by 5 bases, with 9 bases between. The CDR3 DNA follows: TGTGCCAGCAGTGGACAGGCACACGAGCAGTACTTC. Protein: CASSGQAHEQYF.

The chain links TRBV5-6 to TRBJ1-5; the match to TRBD1 covers 7 bases. V dropped 5 bases and J dropped 4; count of bases not matched to a gene: 9. The V gene's germline CDR1 is SGHDT and CDR2 YYEEEE. The CDR3 is 15 residues long. CDR3 region: CASRLWGQPNQPQHF. DNA of the CDR3: TGTGCCAGCAGGCTTTGGGGACAGCCAAATCAGCCCCAGCATTTT.

The chain couples TRBV19 to TRBJ1-2, with TRBD1 matching 8 bases. V lost 5 bases, J lost 8 bases, and 7 bases stayed unmatched. Germline lookup yields CDR1 LNHDA and CDR2 SQIVND (reference sequence). This CDR3 comprises 13 residues. CDR3 sequence reads: CASSDRGLWGYTF. The CDR3 nucleotides are TGTGCCAGTAGTGACAGGGGACTGTGGGGCTACACCTTC.

The chain employs TRBV9 and TRBJ1-1; D is unresolved. This CDR3 comprises 15 residues. Germline V gives CDR1 SGDLS, CDR2 YYNGEE. Trimming left V 3 bases short and J 0 bases short, with 12 bases between. The DNA for the CDR3 is TGTGCCAGCAGCGCGTCGGGCAGCGTGAACACTGAAGCTTTCTTT. The encoded protein is CASSASGSVNTEAFF.

The genes are TRBV10-1 and TRBJ2-1, with D maybe TRBD1 (5 bases). The CDR3 runs 14 residues. The germline V gene encodes CDR1 WNHNN and CDR2 SYGVQD (reference sequence). V was trimmed by 5 bases and J by 0 bases, leaving 8 bases between them. For the CDR3, the DNA is TGCGCCAGCAGTAGAACAGGCTCCTACAATGAGCAGTTCTTC. It is translated as CASSRTGSYNEQFF.

This clone has more than one count but fewer than ten. The CDR3 nucleotides read TGCGCCAGCAGCCAGGCGACAGGGATGCAGTACGAGCAGTACTTC. Translation gives CASSQATGMQYEQYF. The chain links TRBV4-1 to TRBJ2-7; 7 bases are shared with TRBD1. Trimming at V came to 3 bases and at J to 4 bases, leaving 9 bases not matched to a gene. CDR1 MGHRA and CDR2 YSYEKL come from the germline V gene. CDR3 length equals 15 residues.

This clone was counted a single time. The V gene is TRBV12-5, the J gene TRBJ2-7, with D perhaps TRBD2 (6 bases). The CDR3 covers 18 residues. Per the germline V gene, CDR1 is LGHNT and CDR2 is FRNRAP. V was pared by 0 bases and J by 5 bases, with 23 bases between. The CDR3 sequence is CASGLVPSGWDEVDEQYF. In DNA, the CDR3 is TGTGCTAGTGGTTTGGTACCCAGCGGGTGGGACGAAGTAGACGAGCAGTACTTC. The entire variable domain, with the rest obtained from reference TRBV12-5 and TRBJ2-7, is as follows: DARVTQTPRHKVTEMGQEVTMRCQPILGHNTVFWYRQTMMQGLELLAYFRNRAPLDDSGMPKDRFSAEMPDATLATLKIQPSEPRDSAVYFCASGLVPSGWDEVDEQYFGPGTRLTVT.

This chain uses TRBV28 with TRBJ1-6; tentative D call: TRBD1 (5 bases). CDR3 length equals 13 residues. Germline V gene lookup returns CDR1 MDHEN and CDR2 SYDVKM. Trimming stripped 8 bases from V and 14 bases from J, with 19 bases between. The CDR3 DNA follows: TGTGCCAGCTCCTCCGGGGCAGCCCGGTCCCTCCACTTT. Encoded protein: CASSSGAARSLHF. Full variable domain (missing parts from reference TRBV28 and TRBJ1-6): DVKVTQSSRYLVKRTGEKVFLECVQDMDHENMFWYRQDPGLGLRLIYFSYDVKMKEKGDIPEGYSVSREKKERFSLILESASTNQTSMYLCASSSGAARSLHFGNGTRLTVT.